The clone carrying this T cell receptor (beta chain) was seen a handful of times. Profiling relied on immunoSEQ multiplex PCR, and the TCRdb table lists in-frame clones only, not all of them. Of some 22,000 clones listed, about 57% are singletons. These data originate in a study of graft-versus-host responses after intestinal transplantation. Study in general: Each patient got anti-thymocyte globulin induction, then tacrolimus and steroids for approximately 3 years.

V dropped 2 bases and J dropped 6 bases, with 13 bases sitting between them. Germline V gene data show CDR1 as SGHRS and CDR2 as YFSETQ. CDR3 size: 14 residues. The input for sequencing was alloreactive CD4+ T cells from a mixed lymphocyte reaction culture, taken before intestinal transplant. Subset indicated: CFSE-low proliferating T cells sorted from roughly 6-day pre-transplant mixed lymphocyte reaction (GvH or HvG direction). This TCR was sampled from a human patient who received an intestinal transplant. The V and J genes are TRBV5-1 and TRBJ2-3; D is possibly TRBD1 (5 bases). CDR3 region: CASSLGREQDTQYF. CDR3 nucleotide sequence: TGCGCCAGCAGCTTAGGCAGGGAACAGGATACGCAGTATTTT.